This T cell receptor (beta chain) was obtained from a study of technical replicates of blood from a handful of donors (dated by TCRdb to about 2017). Library preparation employed the immunoSEQ multiplex PCR assay. Entries here come from immuneACCESS through TCRdb and include only in-frame sequences with V and J called. Some clones fail to appear in such tables; in the studies checked, an unresolved V gene covers under half of the shortfall, and the cause of the remainder is unknown. The sample table shows approximately 79,000 clones, and 97% are seen once. Of the sample, roughly 0.17% falls within the top ten clones. The CDR3 measures 14 amino acids from cysteine to phenylalanine. The read is trimmed to its CDR3 DNA, 42 bases read in frame from base 1. V is cut by 4 bases and J by 4 bases, and the space between the germline ends is 10 bases. For CDR1 and CDR2, the germline V gene lists SNHLY and FYNNEI.

As for this clone: There is no known antigen for this receptor. No qualities accompany the bases; no much larger clone lies one base away.

The TCR originated in a human donor in good health. Sequenced input: T cells isolated from PBMCs. The V gene is TRBV2 and the J gene is TRBJ2-2, with the D gene call left open. The bases read TGTGCCAGCAGTGGTCCAGATTCCACCGGGGAGCTGTTTTTT. Translated, this gives CASSGPDSTGELFF.